A single sample gave rise to the 3 T cell receptor beta chains below, sequenced in a study of T cells in Graves' hyperthyroidism and ophthalmopathy. Regions amplified from RNA transcripts were the TCR beta CDR3 regions. Initially, a first-round RT-PCR of the TCR CDR3 employed the HTBI primer set. One entry per CDR3 protein, called by TCRdb with MiXCR from the multiplex PCR reads. This sample has 550,000 to 850,000 distinct CDR3 sequences, with 18% found just once. The sample consisted of blood. These TCRs come from a woman in her fifties or sixties with Graves' hyperthyroidism that later progressed to Graves' ophthalmopathy.

The chain uses TRBV5-4 and TRBJ1-5; D unresolved. The CDR3 has 20 residues. V was cut by 0 bases and J by 0 bases, with 22 bases left in between. CDR1 SGHNT and CDR2 YYREEE come from the germline V gene (reference sequence). CDR3 residues: CASSLVSRDRRRYSNQPQHF. CDR3 coding DNA: TGTGCCAGCAGCTTGGTATCTCGGGATCGGAGGCGGTATAGCAATCAGCCCCAGCATTTT.

This clonotype was seen at least ten times. The V and J genes are TRBV2 and TRBJ2-4; TRBD2 agrees at 9 bases. The CDR3 is 17 amino acids. The V and J ends lost 4 bases and 5 bases, in that order; junction bases with no gene match: 12. Germline V gene sequence: CDR1 SNHLY, CDR2 FYNNEI. The CDR3 loop is CASSGLAGGRSENIQYF. Written as DNA, the CDR3 is TGTGCCAGCAGTGGACTGGCGGGGGGGCGATCTGAAAACATTCAGTACTTC.

This clonotype occurred many times. The J gene is TRBJ1-5, the V gene TRBV30; no definite D call. The germline V and J ends were trimmed by 3 bases and 0 bases, with 9 bases remaining between them. Germline CDR1 is GTSNPN and CDR2 is SVGIG (reference sequence). The CDR3 length is 14 residues. CDR3 sequence reads: CAWSLLDSNQPQHF. Here the CDR3 DNA reads TGTGCCTGGAGCCTTCTGGATAGCAATCAGCCCCAGCATTTT.